These T cell receptor beta chains were read from a single sample in a study of T cell responses to AZD1222 COVID-19 vaccine. This table comes from immunoSEQ multiplex PCR, and its TCRdb copy is limited to in-frame clones, with some not included. The sample contains about 150,000 clones, less than 90% of which appear only once. The sample here was peripheral blood, taken on day 0 of MenACWY control vaccination. The receptors here all came from an adult in good health. Both conserved end residues are trimmed from each CDR3.

v_call: TRBV5-1; cdr3_aa: ASSPGDKSYEQY
v_call: TRBV27; cdr3_aa: ASLERQRPTGELF
v_call: TRBV11-3; cdr3_aa: AVQGADYGYT
v_call: TRBV5-1; cdr3_aa: ASSLAGIELGPVH
v_call: TRBV5-1; cdr3_aa: ASSSSEGVSSYNEQF
v_call: TRBV7-9; cdr3_aa: ASSSENRRLARETQY
v_call: TRBV2; cdr3_aa: ASRTTGFSNQPQH
v_call: TRBV30; cdr3_aa: AWSVRADTEAF
v_call: TRBV6-1; cdr3_aa: ASSEAIQGYGYT
v_call: TRBV7-8; cdr3_aa: ASSPSVRSYGNTIY
v_call: TRBV2; cdr3_aa: ASSEAGQGFRAF
v_call: TRBV2; cdr3_aa: ASSEGGPGTVVTEAF
v_call: TRBV11-2; cdr3_aa: ASSLEQGLGWNNSPLH
v_call: TRBV11-2; cdr3_aa: ASAWGEGPLH
v_call: TRBV19; cdr3_aa: ASTRMNTEAF
v_call: TRBV11-3; cdr3_aa: ASSLGTSGRIDTQY
v_call: TRBV12-3/TRBV12-4; cdr3_aa: ASSLGNQPQH
v_call: TRBV27; cdr3_aa: ASRPPPGLAGISYNEQF
v_call: TRBV11-2; cdr3_aa: ASSLSLTEAF
v_call: TRBV11-2; cdr3_aa: ASSLDRGDYNEQF
v_call: TRBV28; cdr3_aa: ASSGQTAQPQH
v_call: TRBV19; cdr3_aa: ATTTVNTEAF
v_call: TRBV19; cdr3_aa: ASGYRGAPEDTQY
v_call: TRBV13; cdr3_aa: ASSLGYRDTEAF
v_call: TRBV28; cdr3_aa: ASSLPTGLGNTIY
v_call: TRBV5-3; cdr3_aa: ARSLVYSYNEQF
v_call: TRBV3-1/TRBV3-2; cdr3_aa: ASSHLGGKGTEAF
v_call: TRBV28; cdr3_aa: ASSRGGKGQPQH
v_call: TRBV28; cdr3_aa: ASSSGASGDDTQY
v_call: TRBV19; cdr3_aa: ASSSPATGGTYEQY
v_call: TRBV9; cdr3_aa: ASSVGGRSSYNEQF
v_call: TRBV18; cdr3_aa: ASSPYPGQALSGNTIY
v_call: TRBV5-6; cdr3_aa: ASSWKGAGHYGYT
v_call: TRBV2; cdr3_aa: ASSRDRGNQPQH
v_call: TRBV7-9; cdr3_aa: ASTPNPSSYNEQF
v_call: TRBV29-1; cdr3_aa: SVVSGGEGPQH
v_call: TRBV12-3/TRBV12-4; cdr3_aa: ASSSLWSTEAF